In this sample, the clone carrying this TCR beta chain turned up a few times. Some clones are missing from TCRdb's copy, which holds only in-frame ones; the method was immunoSEQ multiplex PCR. The sample lists over 300,000 clones, around nine tenths occurring once. This sample was included in a study of blood T cell repertoires in COVID-19. The CDR3 extends over 15 amino acids. CDR1 is MNHEY and CDR2 is SVGAGI in the germline V gene. The chain links TRBV6-5 to TRBJ2-2; 10 positions match TRBD1. Sequenced: PBMCs or T cells enriched from blood (not recorded which). This clonotype originated in a woman between 35 and 50 years old who had recovered from COVID-19. This CDR3 reads CALRTGTGDTGELFF. The CDR3, as DNA: TGTGCTCTTCGTACCGGGACAGGGGACACCGGGGAGCTGTTTTTT.